The rows below give T cell receptor beta chains drawn from one sample of a study of cytomegalovirus exposure and HLA in healthy donors. Only in-frame clones appear in the TCRdb table, and some are missing; sequencing was by immunoSEQ multiplex PCR. The sample comprises under 200,000 clones, 80% of which are singletons, and roughly 6.2% rests with the top ten. Sequenced input: PBMCs. Receptor source: a male donor in good health and CMV-seropositive. Each CDR3 is given with its conserved first and last residue.

v_call: TRBV11-2; cdr3_aa: CASSPNRRQETQYF
v_call: TRBV5-6; cdr3_aa: CASSLIQSRHEQYF
v_call: TRBV6-1; cdr3_aa: CASRDRAYYGYTF
v_call: TRBV30; cdr3_aa: CAWSGTGGNEAFF
v_call: TRBV5-1; cdr3_aa: CASSYGTSDYNEQFF
v_call: TRBV5-5; cdr3_aa: CASSRDRAEQFF
v_call: TRBV25-1; cdr3_aa: CASSPRVRGETQYF
v_call: TRBV9; cdr3_aa: CASSVGKSSGDGDEQFF
v_call: TRBV30; cdr3_aa: CAWSVSQGYGYTF
v_call: TRBV4-3; cdr3_aa: CASSQDTEIDEKLFF
v_call: TRBV30; cdr3_aa: CAWSGSDRGRLEQYF
v_call: TRBV30; cdr3_aa: CAWSGTAGGYNEQFF
v_call: TRBV27; cdr3_aa: CASSPRPSGRQTQYF
v_call: TRBV7-6; cdr3_aa: CASSPTNYEQYF
v_call: TRBV12-5; cdr3_aa: CASGLFHGELFF
v_call: TRBV4-1; cdr3_aa: CASSQQNAGNTEAFF
v_call: TRBV4-1; cdr3_aa: CASSLAGGPYEQYF
v_call: TRBV19; cdr3_aa: CASSISWWAPLPPSSGANVLTF
v_call: TRBV6-5; cdr3_aa: CASSYEGRGNTEAFF
v_call: TRBV11-3; cdr3_aa: CASSHRGKTTGELFF
v_call: TRBV18; cdr3_aa: CASSPPGQRNTGELFF
v_call: TRBV7-3; cdr3_aa: CASSPTGALPDTQYF